This is a list of T cell receptor beta chains from one sample in a study of blood T cell repertoires in COVID-19. Method: immunoSEQ multiplex PCR; TCRdb's copy keeps in-frame clones and lacks some. The sample includes around 140,000 clones, roughly 88% of them seen just once. Specimen: peripheral blood. These receptor sequences come from a man between 65 and 85 years old with acute or convalescent COVID-19. The CDR3 runs from the conserved cysteine through the conserved F or W. The D gene is left open where the match is weak. Only some rows state a clone size, as once, few, many or a class for expanded clones.

j_call d_call clone_size v_call cdr3_nt cdr3_aa
TRBJ1-1 . . TRBV5-1 TGCGCCAGCAGCCCTATCCGGGGAGCGAACACTGAAGCTTTCTTT CASSPIRGANTEAFF
TRBJ2-3 TRBD2 . TRBV10-3 TGTGCCATCAGTACTAGCGGGGGGGCCGAGGGTACGCAGTATTTT CAISTSGGAEGTQYF
TRBJ1-3 TRBD1 . TRBV19 TGTGCCAGTGGGACAGGGGGAAGCTCTGGAAACACCATATATTTT CASGTGGSSGNTIYF
TRBJ1-2 TRBD1 . TRBV3-1/TRBV3-2 TGTGCCAGCAGCCCACCGGGACAGGGCTATGGCTACACCTTC CASSPPGQGYGYTF
TRBJ1-4 . . TRBV9 TGTGCCAGCAGCTTAGGAGTTGCAACTAATGAAAAACTGTTTTTT CASSLGVATNEKLFF
TRBJ2-1 TRBD2 . TRBV6-1 TGTGCCAGCAGTGACCTAGCGGGGGGGGCCTCGGCCTACAATGAGCAGTTCTTC CASSDLAGGASAYNEQFF
TRBJ1-4 . . TRBV18 TGTGCCAGCTCACCATTTCGACAGACTAATGAAAAACTGTTTTTT CASSPFRQTNEKLFF
TRBJ2-2 . . TRBV25-1 TGTGCCAGCAGTGAATCAGGGCGGACCACCGGGGAGCTGTTTTTT CASSESGRTTGELFF
TRBJ1-1 . . TRBV10-1 TGCGCCAGCAGTCCCGGACAGAACACTGAAGCTTTCTTT CASSPGQNTEAFF
TRBJ2-7 TRBD1 . TRBV6-5 TGTGCCAGCAGTTACCGTAGGGACAGGGAGGGCTACGAGCAGTACTTC CASSYRRDREGYEQYF
TRBJ1-1 . . TRBV7-9 TGTGCCAGCAGCCCGTATACACAGGTCACTGAAGCTTTCTTT CASSPYTQVTEAFF
TRBJ2-5 TRBD2 . TRBV9 TGTGCCAGCAGCGTAGGGCGGGGGGGCCAGAAGACCCAGTACTTC CASSVGRGGQKTQYF
TRBJ1-2 . . TRBV5-8 TGTGCCAGCAGCTTGGGACAGACTTCTTATGGCTACACCTTC CASSLGQTSYGYTF
TRBJ1-2 . few TRBV9 TGTGCCAGCAGCGCTCAGGGCTATGGCTACACCTTC CASSAQGYGYTF
TRBJ2-1 TRBD2 . TRBV10-1 TGCGCCAGCAGCGGGACTAGCTTTGGTGAGCAGTTCTTC CASSGTSFGEQFF
TRBJ2-1 TRBD2 . TRBV27 TGTGCCAGCAGTTTAGAACTAGCGGGAGGGGCTAATGAGCAGTTCTTC CASSLELAGGANEQFF
TRBJ2-5 TRBD2 . TRBV2 TGTGCCAGCACCTACCTACTAGCGGGGGGTTCAGAGACCCAGTACTTC CASTYLLAGGSETQYF
TRBJ1-2 . . TRBV9 TGTGCCAGCAGCGTTGGGGGACATGCGGCCGGCTACACCTTC CASSVGGHAAGYTF
TRBJ2-1 TRBD2 . TRBV19 TGTGCCAGTAGTATGAGGGAGGGCCGGAGCAATGAGCAGTTCTTC CASSMREGRSNEQFF
TRBJ2-4 . . TRBV11-2 TGTGCCAGCAGCCCCCCCGGGGTGGGCAAAAACATTCAGTACTTC CASSPPGVGKNIQYF
TRBJ2-5 TRBD1 once TRBV7-9 TGTGCCAGCAGCTCCCTGGACAGGGGGACAGACCAGTACTTC CASSSLDRGTDQYF
TRBJ1-2 TRBD1 . TRBV7-2 TGTGCCAGCAGCTTACTACGGACAGGGGATGGGGGCTACACCTTC CASSLLRTGDGGYTF
TRBJ2-3 . . TRBV4-2 TGTGCCAGCAGCCAACAACCCGGGACTCCCAGCACAGATACGCAGTATTTT CASSQQPGTPSTDTQYF
TRBJ2-5 . . TRBV6-5 TGTGCCAGCGGGGGCTTACAAGAGACCCAGTACTTC CASGGLQETQYF
TRBJ2-1 . once TRBV27 TGTGCCAGCAGTTTTATGTTGGGAGTACACTACAATGAGCAGTTCTTC CASSFMLGVHYNEQFF
TRBJ2-7 TRBD1 . TRBV6-2/TRBV6-3 TGTGCCAGCAGTCCAAACAGGGGGCAACTGGACTACGAGCAGTACTTC CASSPNRGQLDYEQYF
TRBJ1-2 TRBD1 . TRBV25-1 TGTGCCAGCCTGGACAGGGCCGACTATGGCTACACCTTC CASLDRADYGYTF
TRBJ2-3 TRBD2 . TRBV5-1 TGCGCCAGCAGCTATATTAGCGGGGGGGCAGATACGCAGTATTTT CASSYISGGADTQYF
TRBJ2-2 . few TRBV9 TGTGCCAGCAGCGCTCCAGCGAACACCGGGGAGCTGTTTTTT CASSAPANTGELFF
TRBJ1-2 . . TRBV4-1 TGCGCCAGCAGCCAAGATCAGGAGGTGGGATATGGCTACACCTTC CASSQDQEVGYGYTF
TRBJ1-5 . . TRBV5-4 TGTGCCAGCAGCTTGGATGGTCGGGTCAATCAGCCCCAGCATTTT CASSLDGRVNQPQHF
TRBJ2-1 TRBD2 . TRBV5-5 TGTGCCAGCAGCTTGGTCGGCGGGGGAGTGGATGAGCAGTTCTTC CASSLVGGGVDEQFF
TRBJ1-2 TRBD1 . TRBV2 TGTGCCAGCAGTGAACGGACAGGGGCGGGAGGCTACACCTTC CASSERTGAGGYTF
TRBJ2-1 . once TRBV9 TGTGCCAGCAGCGTAGATCGGGAGACGAGGAATGAGCAGTTCTTC CASSVDRETRNEQFF
TRBJ2-1 TRBD2 . TRBV5-6 TGTGCCAGCAGCTCACTAGCGGGAGGCTATGAGCAGTTCTTC CASSSLAGGYEQFF
TRBJ2-7 . many TRBV20-1 TGCAGTGTCCCACTACCCTACGAGCAGTACTTC CSVPLPYEQYF
TRBJ2-1 . . TRBV14 TGTGCCAGCAGCCCCCGCGGCCCGGACAATGAGCAGTTCTTC CASSPRGPDNEQFF
TRBJ1-5 . once TRBV30 TGTGCCTGGAGTATGAGGGAAAATCAGCCCCAGCATTTT CAWSMRENQPQHF
TRBJ2-3 TRBD2 . TRBV13 TGTGCCAGCAGCCTCCGCGGGACTAGCGGGGGGCGGAGCACAGATACGCAGTATTTT CASSLRGTSGGRSTDTQYF